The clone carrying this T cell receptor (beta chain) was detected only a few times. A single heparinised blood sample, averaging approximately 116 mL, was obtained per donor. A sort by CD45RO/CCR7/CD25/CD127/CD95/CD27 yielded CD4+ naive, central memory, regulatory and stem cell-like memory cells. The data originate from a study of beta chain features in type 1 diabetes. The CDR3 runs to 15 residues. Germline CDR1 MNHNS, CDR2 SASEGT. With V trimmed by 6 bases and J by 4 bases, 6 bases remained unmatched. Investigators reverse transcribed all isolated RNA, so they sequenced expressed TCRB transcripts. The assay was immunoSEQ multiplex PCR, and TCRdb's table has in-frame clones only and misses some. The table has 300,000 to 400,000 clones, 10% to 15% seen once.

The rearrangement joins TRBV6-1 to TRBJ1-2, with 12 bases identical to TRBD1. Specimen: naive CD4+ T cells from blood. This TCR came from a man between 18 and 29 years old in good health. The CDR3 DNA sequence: TGTGCCAGCAGCATGGGACAGGGGGCGGGCTATGGCTACACCTTC. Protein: CASSMGQGAGYGYTF.